The clone carrying this T cell receptor beta chain was seen many times. This CDR3 is built from 15 residues. Unmatched junction bases numbered 5, after V lost 6 bases and J lost 4 bases. The germline gives CDR1 MNHEY, CDR2 SVGAGI. The data stem from a study of blood T cell repertoires in COVID-19. About the research overall: Donors in the United States, Italy and Spain gave samples during acute or convalescent COVID-19. Nucleic acid was either cDNA or gDNA, and it came from T cells, B-cell-depleted T cells, or PBMCs.

Those enrolled, adults aged roughly 18 to 100 years, came from 20 to 25 US areas. Cohorts were assigned according to the clinical history that participants reported. Repertoires were generated with immunoSEQ multiplex PCR, while TCRdb's copy carries only in-frame clones and drops some. The table lists approximately 300,000 clones, around 86% of them singletons, with approximately 4.1% in the top ten. This sequence originates from a young man who had recovered from COVID-19. Sequencing was done on a sample of PBMCs or T cells enriched from blood (not recorded which). This chain uses TRBV6-5 with TRBJ2-2; 10 positions match TRBD2. This CDR3 is CASRDLAGATGELFF. Written as DNA, the CDR3 is TGTGCCAGCAGGGATCTAGCGGGGGCCACCGGGGAGCTGTTTTTT.